These 16 T cell receptor beta chains were sequenced from one sample in a study of blood T cells in healthy people across ages. The second PCR ran roughly 7 to 12 cycles with a sample-barcoded 5' primer and J-beta primers. TCRdb passed the 5' RACE reads through MiXCR, listing each CDR3 protein once. The sample records fewer than 1.5 million distinct CDR3 sequences, around two fifths being singletons. The specimen was blood. These receptors all stem from a woman under 30 in good health.

This clonotype was seen ten or more times. The chain carries TRBV29-1 and TRBJ2-3; tentatively, D is TRBD1 (5 bases). Germline values: CDR1 SQVTM, CDR2 ANQGSEA. V dropped 0 bases and J dropped 0 bases, with 13 bases sitting between them. CDR3 length: 16 amino acids. CDR3 DNA: TGCAGCGTTGAAGAAAGGACAACTCATAGCACAGATACGCAGTATTTT. Translation: CSVEERTTHSTDTQYF.

This clonotype was counted between two and nine times. The chain uses TRBV27 and TRBJ2-2; D gene unclear. V lost 3 bases, J lost 2 bases, and 10 bases lay in between. CDR3 length: 15 residues. Germline V lookup: CDR1 MNHEY, CDR2 SMNVEV (reference sequence). The CDR3 is CASSLARTNTGELFF. In DNA form, the CDR3 reads TGTGCCAGCAGTTTGGCCAGGACCAACACCGGGGAGCTGTTTTTT.

This clonotype was observed a few times. The chain is built from TRBV6-2 or TRBV6-3 and TRBJ2-5; 7 bases are shared with TRBD1. Germline CDR1 MNHEY, CDR2 SVGEGT. V lost 3 bases to trimming and J lost 0 bases; unmatched junction nucleotides: 4. This CDR3 comprises 15 residues. This CDR3 is CASSYNTGDQETQYF. The DNA of the CDR3 is TGTGCCAGCAGTTATAATACAGGGGACCAAGAGACCCAGTACTTC.

This clonotype came up once. J is TRBJ1-1 and V is TRBV7-9; no firm D call. With 2 bases removed from V and 3 bases from J, the gap between germline ends came to 10 bases. This CDR3 is 14 amino acids long. CDR1 and CDR2 from the germline V gene are SEHNR and FQNEAQ (reference sequence). This chain's CDR3 is CASSLSLGDTEAFF. DNA of the CDR3: TGTGCCAGCAGCTTATCGCTCGGGGACACTGAAGCTTTCTTT.

This clonotype was counted a few times. CDR3 protein: CSAPRVNYNEQFF. The CDR3 DNA reads TGCAGTGCTCCCCGGGTTAACTACAATGAGCAGTTCTTC. This chain uses TRBV20-1 with TRBJ2-1; no firm D call. The germline CDR1 and CDR2 sequences are DFQATT and SNEGSKA (reference sequence). Trimming left V 5 bases short and J 3 bases short, with 11 bases between. This CDR3 comprises 13 residues.

Worth noting for this clonotype: A clone one base away is much larger, so this may be a read error. The chain links TRBV20-1 to TRBJ2-1; D is ambiguous. The V end lost 5 bases, the J end lost 5 bases, and 13 bases lay between the germline ends. From germline, CDR1 is DFQATT and CDR2 SNEGSKA (reference sequence). The CDR3 length is 13 residues. The CDR3 here is CSAWRATNNEQFF. The CDR3 DNA sequence: TGCAGTGCTTGGCGAGCGACAAACAATGAGCAGTTCTTC.

The chain employs TRBV20-1 and TRBJ2-4; TRBD1 might be the D (5 bases). The CDR3 consists of 17 residues. Germline V gives CDR1 DFQATT, CDR2 SNEGSKA (reference sequence). The V end was cut by 0 bases, the J end by 0 bases, with 15 bases between. CDR3 region: CSARDPDKGLAKNIQYF. In nucleotides, the CDR3 is TGCAGTGCTAGAGATCCGGACAAGGGTTTAGCCAAAAACATTCAGTACTTC.

This clonotype was picked up a small number of times. The chain joins TRBV5-1 to TRBJ1-1; a weak D match, TRBD1 (5 bases). The V end lost 3 bases, the J end lost 0 bases, and 18 bases lay between the germline ends. The CDR3 is made up of 17 amino acids. Germline lookup yields CDR1 SGHRS and CDR2 YFSETQ. The CDR3, as DNA: TGCGCCAGCAGCTGGGACGTTAGAGGCGTTATGAACACTGAAGCTTTCTTT. It yields the protein CASSWDVRGVMNTEAFF.

This clonotype turned up a few times. The chain joins TRBV6-6 to TRBJ2-1; D possibly corresponds to TRBD2 (6 bases). Per the germline V gene, CDR1 is MNHNY and CDR2 is SVGAGI (reference sequence). The germline V and J ends were trimmed by 5 bases and 0 bases, with 8 bases remaining between them. The CDR3 runs to 14 residues. The CDR3 DNA is TGTGCCAGCAGTATAGCGGTCTCCTACAATGAGCAGTTCTTC. This encodes CASSIAVSYNEQFF.

V usage is TRBV12-3 or TRBV12-4 and J usage is TRBJ1-6, with D possibly matching TRBD1 (6 bases). This CDR3 is 14 amino acids long. Trimming pared 4 bases from V and 7 bases from J, leaving 11 bases between. CDR3 loop: CASSYRDPNSPLHF. In nucleotides, the CDR3 is TGTGCCAGCAGTTACAGGGACCCCAATTCACCCCTCCACTTT.

This clonotype came up a few times. V usage is TRBV5-1 and J usage is TRBJ2-1, with D perhaps matching TRBD1 (6 bases). This CDR3 has 17 amino acids. V lost 0 bases, J lost 6 bases, and 19 bases lay in between. Germline assignment: CDR1 SGHRS and CDR2 YFSETQ. The CDR3 sequence is CASSLGEQGWAINEQFF. For the CDR3, the DNA is TGCGCCAGCAGCTTGGGTGAACAGGGTTGGGCTATCAATGAGCAGTTCTTC.

V gene TRBV9 combines with J gene TRBJ2-6; maybe TRBD1 (6 bases). The CDR3 is 19 residues long. V lost 3 bases and J 0 bases, leaving 19 bases between the germline ends. Germline V lookup: CDR1 SGDLS, CDR2 YYNGEE. CDR3 bases: TGTGCCAGCAGCGGAGACCGACGGGACACGAGCTCTGGGGCCAACGTCCTGACTTTC. It translates to CASSGDRRDTSSGANVLTF.

This chain uses TRBV5-4 with TRBJ2-5, with D maybe TRBD2 (5 bases). The V and J ends lost 2 bases and 0 bases respectively, with 14 bases between them. The germline gives CDR1 SGHNT, CDR2 YYREEE (reference sequence). The CDR3 is 16 amino acids. The CDR3 sequence: CASSFVDSQYQETQYF. The CDR3, as DNA: TGTGCCAGCAGCTTTGTGGACTCCCAGTACCAAGAGACCCAGTACTTC.

CDR3 bases: TGTGCCAGCGGACGACAGATAACTAATGAAAAACTGTTTTTT. Translation: CASGRQITNEKLFF. J is TRBJ1-4 and V is TRBV2; D possibly corresponds to TRBD1 (5 bases). V lost 8 bases, J lost 1 base, and 11 bases lay in between. From germline, CDR1 is SNHLY and CDR2 FYNNEI. The CDR3 is 14 residues long.

This clonotype was seen only a few times. This CDR3 is CASSLNREDTQYF. For the CDR3, the DNA is TGTGCCAGCTCACTCAACAGGGAAGATACGCAGTATTTT. The chain joins TRBV18 to TRBJ2-3, with TRBD1 as a possible D gene (6 bases). Trimming removed 4 bases at V and 5 bases at J, with 10 bases between. Germline V gene lookup returns CDR1 KGHSH and CDR2 LQKENI. The CDR3 is 13 residues long.

The table lists this clonotype with a few counts. The genes are TRBV13 and TRBJ2-7, with TRBD1 identical over 7 bases. This CDR3 contains 14 residues. V shed 5 bases and J 2 bases; nucleotides not matched to a gene: 6. Germline CDR1 is PRHDT and CDR2 is FYEKMQ (reference sequence). The CDR3 DNA sequence: TGTGCCAGCAGCCCCTGGGACAGTACCTACGAGCAGTACTTC. Translating it yields CASSPWDSTYEQYF.